These T cell receptor beta chains were read from a single sample in a study of control samples from healthy donors and cancer patients. Clones were read by immunoSEQ multiplex PCR, and TCRdb kept only the in-frame ones, dropping some. This sample has some 220,000 clones; roughly 94% occur once, and the top ten carry approximately 1.5%. Sequencing was performed on blood. The receptors were gathered from a man aged 50-60 years in good health. CDR3s include the opening cysteine and the closing phenylalanine or tryptophan. The order of the fields is V gene, J gene, D gene, clone size, CDR3 DNA, CDR3 protein. The D gene is left open where the match is weak. Size tells how often a clone was seen (once, few, many) or the class of an expanded clone, and some rows leave it out.

TRBV11-3,TRBJ2-2,.,.,TGTGCCAGCAGCTTAGTCGCGGACGGTGGGGAGCTGTTTTTT,CASSLVADGGELFF
TRBV11-3,TRBJ2-7,TRBD1,.,TGTGCCAGCAGCTTAGGACAGGGTGAGCAGTACTTC,CASSLGQGEQYF
TRBV4-1,TRBJ1-3,.,.,TGCGCCAGCAGCCAAGAGGAGAGCTCTGGAAACACCATATATTTT,CASSQEESSGNTIYF
TRBV18,TRBJ2-3,TRBD2,.,TGTGCCAGCTCACCACGGGGGGGAGATACGCAGTATTTT,CASSPRGGDTQYF
TRBV21-1,TRBJ1-5,.,.,TGTGCCAGCCCCCCCCGGGACACGGATAATCAGCCCCAGCATTTT,CASPPRDTDNQPQHF
TRBV7-9,TRBJ1-3,.,.,TGTGCCAGCAGCCCTATAGCTGGAAACACCATATATTTT,CASSPIAGNTIYF
TRBV11-2,TRBJ2-5,TRBD2,.,TGTGCCAGCAGTCAGGAAGCGGGGGCCCAAGAGACCCAGTACTTC,CASSQEAGAQETQYF
TRBV15,TRBJ1-3,TRBD1,.,TGTGCCACTGGGACAGGGTATGATGGAAACACCATATATTTT,CATGTGYDGNTIYF
TRBV7-2,TRBJ1-2,TRBD1,.,TGTGCCAGCAGCCGCGACAGGGAGAGCTATGGCTACACCTTC,CASSRDRESYGYTF
TRBV6-5,TRBJ1-3,.,.,TGTGCCAGCAGTTACCCCGCGAGTAACACCATATATTTT,CASSYPASNTIYF
TRBV5-1,TRBJ2-7,TRBD1,.,TGCGCCAGCAGCTTGGTGGGACAGGTATACGAGCAGTACTTC,CASSLVGQVYEQYF
TRBV29-1,TRBJ1-5,TRBD1,few,TGCAGCGTTGAAGGACAGGGGGCTTATCAGCCCCAGCATTTT,CSVEGQGAYQPQHF
TRBV3-1/TRBV3-2,TRBJ1-2,.,.,TGTGCCAGCAGCCAAGTAACCGGGGCGCCGGATGGCTACACCTTC,CASSQVTGAPDGYTF
TRBV29-1,TRBJ2-5,.,.,TGCAGCGTTGAAGAGAGGAGGGAAGAGACCCAGTACTTC,CSVEERREETQYF
TRBV5-1,TRBJ2-2,.,.,TGCGCCAGCAGCTTGGAGTCGATCGGGGAGCTGTTTTTT,CASSLESIGELFF
TRBV7-9,TRBJ1-2,.,.,TGTGCCAGCAGCCCCGGCGGGGGGCCGCCTGCTAACTATGGCTACACCTTC,CASSPGGGPPANYGYTF
TRBV10-3,TRBJ2-2,TRBD1,.,TGTGCCATCAGTGAGTTGACAGGGATAGACACCGGGGAGCTGTTTTTT,CAISELTGIDTGELFF
TRBV5-1,TRBJ1-4,TRBD1,.,TGCGCCAGCGGACTAATACAGGGGGACGAAAAACTGTTTTTT,CASGLIQGDEKLFF
TRBV27,TRBJ2-7,.,.,TGTGCCAGCAGTTTAGAGTGCTACGAGCAGTACTTC,CASSLECYEQYF
TRBV2,TRBJ1-4,TRBD1,.,TGTGCCAGCAGCGAGGGACAGTGGTTAAAACTGTTTTTT,CASSEGQWLKLFF
TRBV9,TRBJ2-1,TRBD2,.,TGTGCCAGCAGCCTTCGAGTGACTAGCGGGAATGAGCAGTTCTTC,CASSLRVTSGNEQFF
TRBV28,TRBJ2-2,.,.,TGTGCCAGCAGGGGTGGAACCGGGGAGCTGTTTTTT,CASRGGTGELFF
TRBV5-1,TRBJ1-6,.,once,TGCGCCAGCAGCCTGAACGACATCTATGGTTCACCCCTCCACTTT,CASSLNDIYGSPLHF
TRBV28,TRBJ2-3,.,.,TGTGCCAGCAGTTTACTCGGGGTAACGCAGTATTTT,CASSLLGVTQYF
TRBV14,TRBJ2-5,TRBD1,.,TGTGCCAGCAGCCCCTTGGGGACAGAAGAGACCCAGTACTTC,CASSPLGTEETQYF
TRBV2,TRBJ1-1,.,.,TGTGCCAGCAGGGAAACAGGGAGGCTCACTGAAGCTTTCTTT,CASRETGRLTEAFF
TRBV27,TRBJ2-7,TRBD1,once,TGTGCCAGCAGTCCGTGGGACAGATCCTACGAGCAGTACTTC,CASSPWDRSYEQYF
TRBV7-3,TRBJ1-6,.,.,TGTGCCAGCAGCTTCCAGGGCCCTGGTTCACCCCTCCACTTT,CASSFQGPGSPLHF
TRBV30,TRBJ1-6,TRBD1,.,TGTGCCTGGAGCCCAGGGGGATCACCCCTCCACTTT,CAWSPGGSPLHF
TRBV12-3/TRBV12-4,TRBJ1-2,TRBD1,.,TGTGCCAGCAGTCAACAGGGGGGGTACACCTTC,CASSQQGGYTF
TRBV10-3,TRBJ2-1,TRBD1,once,TGTGCCATCAGTGGTGCCCCCCCGGGACAGGCTAACAATGAGCAGTTCTTC,CAISGAPPGQANNEQFF
TRBV20-1,TRBJ2-7,TRBD2,.,TGCAGTGCTAGTGTGCGGGGGGGCTCCTACGAGCAGTACTTC,CSASVRGGSYEQYF
TRBV4-2,TRBJ2-2,.,.,TGTGCCAGCAGTCTTGAGGAGGGGGCCAACACCGGGGAGCTGTTTTTT,CASSLEEGANTGELFF
TRBV27,TRBJ1-6,.,.,TGTGCCAGCAGTTCCCAACATACCAATTCACCCCTCCACTTT,CASSSQHTNSPLHF
TRBV4-3,TRBJ1-4,.,.,TGCGCCAGCAGCCCCACAGGGAGAGGGAGGAAACTGTTTTTT,CASSPTGRGRKLFF
TRBV9,TRBJ1-1,.,.,TGTGCCAGCAGCGTAGAGGGAGGGACGGCTGAAGCTTTCTTT,CASSVEGGTAEAFF
TRBV7-9,TRBJ1-1,.,.,TGTGCCAGCAGCCCGTACAGCAGCGGGCGAGCTTTCTTT,CASSPYSSGRAFF
TRBV6-6,TRBJ1-6,TRBD1,.,TGTGCCAGCAGTCGGGGGACAGATAATTCACCCCTCCACTTT,CASSRGTDNSPLHF
TRBV2,TRBJ1-4,TRBD1,.,TGTGCCAGCAGGTTTCAGGGACAGGGAAATGAAAAACTGTTTTTT,CASRFQGQGNEKLFF
TRBV2,TRBJ1-5,.,.,TGTGCCAGCAGTGATTCAGAGAATCAGCCCCAGCATTTT,CASSDSENQPQHF
TRBV28,TRBJ2-2,TRBD1,.,TGTGCCAGCATGGTGGGGGACAGGGGGCGAACCGGGGAGCTGTTTTTT,CASMVGDRGRTGELFF
TRBV11-2,TRBJ2-5,TRBD2,.,TGTGCCAGCAGCCCCGGGTGGGGACTAGCGGGGCAACAAGAGACCCAGTACTTC,CASSPGWGLAGQQETQYF
TRBV3-1/TRBV3-2,TRBJ1-1,.,.,TGTGCCAGCAGCCAAGATCAGGGGTGGGCTGAAGCTTTCTTT,CASSQDQGWAEAFF
TRBV5-4,TRBJ1-6,TRBD1,.,TGTGCCAGCAGCTTTGGGACAGGGTTTAGCTCCTATAATTCACCCCTCCACTTT,CASSFGTGFSSYNSPLHF
TRBV5-5,TRBJ2-7,.,.,TGTGCCAGCAGCTTGGAGTCCGCGTCTTGGCAGTACTTC,CASSLESASWQYF
TRBV30,TRBJ1-5,.,.,TGTGCCTGGAGTCAACAGGTCGGCAATCAGCCCCAGCATTTT,CAWSQQVGNQPQHF
TRBV4-1,TRBJ1-4,.,.,TGCGCCAGCAGCCAAGGGGGAACGGAGGGACTGTTTTTT,CASSQGGTEGLFF
TRBV10-3,TRBJ1-1,TRBD1,.,TGTGCCACAACCCCGGGACAGGGGATCACTGAAGCTTTCTTT,CATTPGQGITEAFF
TRBV7-9,TRBJ2-7,.,once,TGTGCCAGCAGCTTATTTCAAGGGGAGGACGAGCAGTACTTC,CASSLFQGEDEQYF
TRBV5-1,TRBJ1-1,TRBD1,.,TGCGCCAGCAGCTTGGGACAGGGGACGACTGAAGCTTTCTTT,CASSLGQGTTEAFF
TRBV5-1,TRBJ1-1,.,.,TGCGCCAGCAGCTTGTACGAGTATAACACTGAAGCTTTCTTT,CASSLYEYNTEAFF
TRBV28,TRBJ1-2,.,.,TGTGCCAGTTCTGGTTTGTATGGCTATGGCTACACCTTC,CASSGLYGYGYTF
TRBV6-5,TRBJ2-7,.,.,TGTGCCAGCAGTCGGGGCCCTATGGTCTACGAGCAGTACTTC,CASSRGPMVYEQYF
TRBV18,TRBJ2-1,TRBD2,.,TGTGCCAGCTCATTTAGCGGGGGGTCCTACAATGAGCAGTTCTTC,CASSFSGGSYNEQFF
TRBV7-2,TRBJ2-5,TRBD2,.,TGTGCCAGCAGCTTCCAGCGGGGGCGGGAGACCCAGTACTTC,CASSFQRGRETQYF
TRBV4-1,TRBJ1-4,.,.,TGCGCCAGCAGCCCGAGAACAGCGGCAGATGAAAAACTGTTTTTT,CASSPRTAADEKLFF
TRBV4-3,TRBJ2-5,TRBD1,.,TGCGCCAGCAGCCAAGAGGGACAGGGGGCATGGGAGACCCAGTACTTC,CASSQEGQGAWETQYF